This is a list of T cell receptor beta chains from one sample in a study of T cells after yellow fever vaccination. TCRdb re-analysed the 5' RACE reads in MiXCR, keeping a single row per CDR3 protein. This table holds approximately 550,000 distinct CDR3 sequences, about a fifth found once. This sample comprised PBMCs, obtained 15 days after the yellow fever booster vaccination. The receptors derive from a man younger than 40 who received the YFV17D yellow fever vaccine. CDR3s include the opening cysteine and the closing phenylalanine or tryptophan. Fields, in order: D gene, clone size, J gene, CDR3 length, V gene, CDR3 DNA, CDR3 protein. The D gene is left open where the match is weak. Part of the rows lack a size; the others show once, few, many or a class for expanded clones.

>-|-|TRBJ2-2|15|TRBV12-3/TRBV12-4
TGTGCCAGCAGTTTTGTCGAGGGCCAAACCGGGGAGCTGTTTTTT
CASSFVEGQTGELFF
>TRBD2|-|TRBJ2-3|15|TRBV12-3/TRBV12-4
TGTGCCAGCAGTTTGACCGGCGGGAGTGCAGATACGCAGTATTTT
CASSLTGGSADTQYF
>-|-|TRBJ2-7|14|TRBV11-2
TGTGCCAGCAGCCAGGCCGGACAGAACTACGAGCAGTACTTC
CASSQAGQNYEQYF
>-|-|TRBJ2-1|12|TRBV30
TGTGCCTGGGCTCGGACGGGGGATGAGCAGTTCTTC
CAWARTGDEQFF
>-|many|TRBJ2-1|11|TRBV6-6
TGTGCCAGCTGCGGGACAAATGAGCAGTTCTTC
CASCGTNEQFF
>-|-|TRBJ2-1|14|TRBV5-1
TGCGCCAGCAGTTCTAATAGCGCTGTCGATGAGCAGTTCTTC
CASSSNSAVDEQFF
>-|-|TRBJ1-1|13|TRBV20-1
TGCAGTGCCACACCCGGCGCGGGACTCGAAGCTTTCTTT
CSATPGAGLEAFF
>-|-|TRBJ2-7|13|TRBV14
TGTGCCAGCAGCCAAGATCGGTTAATCGAGCAGTACTTC
CASSQDRLIEQYF
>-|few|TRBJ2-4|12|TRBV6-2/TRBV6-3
TGTGCCAGCAGCTCCGGACCCCGCATTCAGTACTTC
CASSSGPRIQYF
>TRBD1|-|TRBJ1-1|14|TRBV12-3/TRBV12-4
TGTGCCAGCAGTTTCTCAGGGGGACTCACTGAAGCTTTCTTT
CASSFSGGLTEAFF
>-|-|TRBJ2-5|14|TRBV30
TGTGCCTGGAGTACCGGGACCCAGGGAGAGACCCAGTACTTC
CAWSTGTQGETQYF
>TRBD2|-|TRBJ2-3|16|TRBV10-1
TGCGCCAGCAGCGGGGGGACTAGCGGTCTCACAGATACGCAGTATTTT
CASSGGTSGLTDTQYF
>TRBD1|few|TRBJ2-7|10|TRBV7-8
TGTGCCAGCCTCCGGGACAGGCTGTACTTC
CASLRDRLYF
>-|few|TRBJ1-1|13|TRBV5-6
TGTGCCAGCAGCGTCAACAGGGACACTGAAGCTTTCTTT
CASSVNRDTEAFF
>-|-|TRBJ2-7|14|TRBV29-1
TGCAGCGTTGTTGGAGAGGGGGTATCCTACGAGCAGTACTTC
CSVVGEGVSYEQYF
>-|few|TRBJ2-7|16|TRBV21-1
TGTGCCAGCAGCAAAGCCACCTTCGACGGTCCCTACGAGCAGTACTTC
CASSKATFDGPYEQYF
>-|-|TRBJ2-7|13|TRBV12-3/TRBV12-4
TGTGCCAGCAGTCCGTCGGGTCTGGGAGAGCAGTACTTC
CASSPSGLGEQYF
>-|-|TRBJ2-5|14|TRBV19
TGTGCCAGTAGTAGGAGGGGGGCAGTTGAGACCCAGTACTTC
CASSRRGAVETQYF
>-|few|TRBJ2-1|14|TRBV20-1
TGCAGTGCTAACCCAGGAGGGCCTCACAATGAGCAGTTCTTC
CSANPGGPHNEQFF
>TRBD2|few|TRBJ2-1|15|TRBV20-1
TGCAGTGCTGAAACCGGGACTAGTGGGTACAATGAGCAGTTCTTC
CSAETGTSGYNEQFF
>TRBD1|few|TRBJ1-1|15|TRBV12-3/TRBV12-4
TGTGCCAGCAAAAAACAGGGGGCGCCGGGCACTGAAGCTTTCTTT
CASKKQGAPGTEAFF
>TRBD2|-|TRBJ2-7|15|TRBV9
TGTGCCAGCAGCGTAGCAAGCGGGAGTTGGAGCGAGCAGTACTTC
CASSVASGSWSEQYF
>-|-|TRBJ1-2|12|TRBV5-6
TGTGCCAGCAGTCGGATTAACTATGGCTACACCTTC
CASSRINYGYTF
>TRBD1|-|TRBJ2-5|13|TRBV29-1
TGCAGCGCACAACAGGGGGCCAGGGAGACCCAGTACTTC
CSAQQGARETQYF
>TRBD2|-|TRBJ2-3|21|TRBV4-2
TGTGCCAGCACCCTAAGAGGAAGGGCGGGAGGGCTCCTCGGAGGCCAGGATACGCAGTATTTT
CASTLRGRAGGLLGGQDTQYF
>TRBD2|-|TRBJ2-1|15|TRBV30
TGTGCCTGGAGCGGCCGGCTAGCGGGAGGAGGTGAGCAGTTCTTC
CAWSGRLAGGGEQFF
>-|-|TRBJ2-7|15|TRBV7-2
TGTGCCAGCAGCTTAAGTACCCTGGACCCCTACGAGCAGTACTTC
CASSLSTLDPYEQYF
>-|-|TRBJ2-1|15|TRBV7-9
TGTGCCAGCAGCTTAGATGTGTTACCCGGTGGGGAGCAGTTCTTC
CASSLDVLPGGEQFF
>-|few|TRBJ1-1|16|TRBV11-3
TGTGCCAGCAGCTTAGACGGCCGAGGGGGGAACACTGAAGCTTTCTTT
CASSLDGRGGNTEAFF
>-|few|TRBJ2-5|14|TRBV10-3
TGTGCCAGCAGGAGCGAGAGCGGACAAGAGACCCAGTACTTC
CASRSESGQETQYF
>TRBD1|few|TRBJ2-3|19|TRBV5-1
TGCGCCAGCAGCTCCTCACAGGGGCCGAAACTAATTAGCACAGATACGCAGTATTTT
CASSSSQGPKLISTDTQYF
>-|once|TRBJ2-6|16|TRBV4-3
TGCGCCAGCAGCCAACAGACAAACCCTGGGGCCAACGTCCTGACTTTC
CASSQQTNPGANVLTF